This T cell receptor beta chain was identified during a study of control samples from healthy donors and cancer patients. Assay: immunoSEQ multiplex PCR; the TCRdb copy retains only in-frame clones and omits some. Of about 100,000 clones listed, roughly 87% are singletons. CDR1 and CDR2 from the germline V gene are LGHDT and YNNKEL (reference sequence). The CDR3 sequence is 15 residues long. The J segment lost 2 bases and the V segment lost 3 bases, leaving 5 bases of the junction unmatched. The chain joins TRBV3-1 (or the pseudogene TRBV3-2) to TRBJ1-2; the match to TRBD1 covers 8 bases. Sequencing was done on a sample of blood. The origin of this receptor is a woman aged 50 to 60 in good health. The CDR3 region has the DNA TGTGCCAGCAGCCAGGGCCGGACAGGGAACTATGGCTACACCTTC. This sequence encodes CASSQGRTGNYGYTF.